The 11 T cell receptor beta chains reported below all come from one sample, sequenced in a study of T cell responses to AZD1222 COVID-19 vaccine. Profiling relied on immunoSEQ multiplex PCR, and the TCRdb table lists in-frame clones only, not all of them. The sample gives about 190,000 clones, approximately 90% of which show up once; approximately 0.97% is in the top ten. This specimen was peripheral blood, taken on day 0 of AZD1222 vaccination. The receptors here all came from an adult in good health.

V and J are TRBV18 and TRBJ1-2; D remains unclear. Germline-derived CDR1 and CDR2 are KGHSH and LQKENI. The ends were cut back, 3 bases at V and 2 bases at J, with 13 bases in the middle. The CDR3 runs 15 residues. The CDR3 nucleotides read TGTGCCAGCTCACCGAACCAGGCACAGAACTATGGCTACACCTTC. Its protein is CASSPNQAQNYGYTF.

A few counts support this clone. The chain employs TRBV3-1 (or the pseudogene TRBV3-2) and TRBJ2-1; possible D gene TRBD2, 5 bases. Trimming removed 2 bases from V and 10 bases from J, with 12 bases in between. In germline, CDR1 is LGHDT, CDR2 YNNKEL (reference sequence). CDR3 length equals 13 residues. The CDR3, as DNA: TGTGCCAGCAGCCAAAACCCGACGGGAGAGCAGTTCTTC. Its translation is CASSQNPTGEQFF.

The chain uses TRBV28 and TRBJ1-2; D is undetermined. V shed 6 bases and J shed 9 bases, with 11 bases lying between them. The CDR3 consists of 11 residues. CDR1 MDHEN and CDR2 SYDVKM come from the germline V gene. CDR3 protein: CASRGPRRYTF. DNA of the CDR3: TGTGCCAGCAGGGGCCCCAGGCGCTACACCTTC.

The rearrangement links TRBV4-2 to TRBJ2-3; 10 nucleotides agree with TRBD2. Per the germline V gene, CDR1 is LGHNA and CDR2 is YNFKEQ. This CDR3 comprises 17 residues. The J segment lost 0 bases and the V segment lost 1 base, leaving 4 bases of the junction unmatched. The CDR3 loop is CASSQVASGGSTDTQYF. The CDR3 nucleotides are TGTGCCAGCAGCCAAGTGGCTAGCGGGGGCAGCACAGATACGCAGTATTTT.

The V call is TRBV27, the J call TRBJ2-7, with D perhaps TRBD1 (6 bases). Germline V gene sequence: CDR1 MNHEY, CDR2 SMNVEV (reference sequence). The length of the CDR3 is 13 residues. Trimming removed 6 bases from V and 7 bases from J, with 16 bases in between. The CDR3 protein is CASRGVGAREQYF. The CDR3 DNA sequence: TGTGCCAGCAGGGGGGTGGGGGCTAGGGAGCAGTACTTC.

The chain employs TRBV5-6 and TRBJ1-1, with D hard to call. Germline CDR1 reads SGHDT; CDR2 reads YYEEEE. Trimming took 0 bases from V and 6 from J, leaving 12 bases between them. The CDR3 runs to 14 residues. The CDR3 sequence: CASSLESLSSEAFF. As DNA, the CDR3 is TGTGCCAGCAGCTTGGAATCGCTCTCCTCTGAAGCTTTCTTT.

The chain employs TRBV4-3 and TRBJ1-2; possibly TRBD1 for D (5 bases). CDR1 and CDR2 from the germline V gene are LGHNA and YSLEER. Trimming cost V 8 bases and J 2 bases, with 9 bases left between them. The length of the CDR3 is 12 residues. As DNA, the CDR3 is TGCGCCAGCGGGCGGGACAACTATGGCTACACCTTC. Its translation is CASGRDNYGYTF.

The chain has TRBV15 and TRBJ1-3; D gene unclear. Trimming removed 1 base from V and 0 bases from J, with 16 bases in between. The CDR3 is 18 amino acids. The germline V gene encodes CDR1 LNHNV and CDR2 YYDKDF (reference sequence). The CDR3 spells CATSRGVQAAYSGNTIYF. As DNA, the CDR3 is TGTGCCACCAGCAGAGGGGTCCAGGCGGCGTACTCTGGAAACACCATATATTTT.

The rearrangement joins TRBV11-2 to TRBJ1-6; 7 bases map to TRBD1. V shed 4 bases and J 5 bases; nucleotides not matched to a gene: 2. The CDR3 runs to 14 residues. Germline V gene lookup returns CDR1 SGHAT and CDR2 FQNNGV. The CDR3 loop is CASSWGQHNSPLHF. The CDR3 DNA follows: TGTGCCAGCAGCTGGGGACAGCATAATTCACCCCTCCACTTT.

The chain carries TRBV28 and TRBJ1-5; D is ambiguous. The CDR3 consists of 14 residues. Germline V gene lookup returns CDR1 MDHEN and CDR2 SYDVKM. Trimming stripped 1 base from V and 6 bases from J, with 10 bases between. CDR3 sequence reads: CASSLSDGAQPQHF. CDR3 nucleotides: TGTGCCAGCAGTTTATCCGACGGTGCTCAGCCCCAGCATTTT.

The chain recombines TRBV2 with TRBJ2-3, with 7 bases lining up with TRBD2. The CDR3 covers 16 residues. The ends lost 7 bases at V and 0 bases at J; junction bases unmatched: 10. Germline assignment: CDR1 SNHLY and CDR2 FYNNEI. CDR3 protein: CASTGTISTSTDTQYF. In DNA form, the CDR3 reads TGTGCCAGCACGGGGACTATAAGTACTAGCACAGATACGCAGTATTTT.